This is a list of T cell receptor beta chains from one sample in a study of early T cells in non-severe SARS-CoV-2 infection. TCRdb re-called the 5' RACE reads with MiXCR, one entry per CDR3 protein. This sample has around 70,000 distinct CDR3 sequences, with approximately 9.1% found just once. Here the sequenced sample was whole blood, taken at baseline. The receptors shown here come from an adult who was a healthcare worker with PCR-confirmed SARS-CoV-2 infection or an uninfected control (not recorded which). CDR3s include the opening cysteine and the closing phenylalanine or tryptophan. The order of the fields is clone size, V gene, D gene, J gene, CDR3 DNA, CDR3 protein. A D gene is named only where the DNA matches it firmly. Some rows have no size entry. The others give once, few or many, or a class for an expanded clone.

abundance: few
v_gene: TRBV20-1
d_gene: NA
j_gene: TRBJ2-1
CDR3nt: TGCAGTGCTAGAGGTTGGGGGACGTCCGACAATGAGCAGTTCTTC
CDR3aa: CSARGWGTSDNEQFF

abundance: many
v_gene: TRBV3-1
d_gene: TRBD2
j_gene: TRBJ2-2
CDR3nt: TGTGCCAGCAGCCCGGGAGGATGGACCGGGGAGCTGTTTTTT
CDR3aa: CASSPGGWTGELFF

abundance: NA
v_gene: TRBV29-1
d_gene: NA
j_gene: TRBJ2-2
CDR3nt: TGCAGCGCCGAGGCGCCAGGGGAGCTGTTTTTT
CDR3aa: CSAEAPGELFF

abundance: many
v_gene: TRBV29-1
d_gene: NA
j_gene: TRBJ2-5
CDR3nt: TGCAGCGTTGAGGCTCCTCTGGACCAAGAGACCCAGTACTTC
CDR3aa: CSVEAPLDQETQYF

abundance: NA
v_gene: TRBV7-9
d_gene: NA
j_gene: TRBJ2-2
CDR3nt: TGTGCCAGCAGCTTATTCTCCGGCCAGCGAGCCGGGGAGCTGTTTTTT
CDR3aa: CASSLFSGQRAGELFF

abundance: few
v_gene: TRBV28
d_gene: NA
j_gene: TRBJ2-7
CDR3nt: TGTGCCAGCCGGGGGCGGGGGACTTCCTACGAGCAGTACTTC
CDR3aa: CASRGRGTSYEQYF

abundance: few
v_gene: TRBV9
d_gene: NA
j_gene: TRBJ2-4
CDR3nt: TGTGCCAGCAGCGCATTAACAGGCCCTCCGGACATTCAGTACTTC
CDR3aa: CASSALTGPPDIQYF

abundance: NA
v_gene: TRBV5-1
d_gene: TRBD2
j_gene: TRBJ2-1
CDR3nt: TGCGCCAGCAGCCTCGACGGACTAGCGGGAGGGCATAATGAGCAGTTCTTC
CDR3aa: CASSLDGLAGGHNEQFF

abundance: NA
v_gene: TRBV12-3/TRBV12-4
d_gene: TRBD2
j_gene: TRBJ2-1
CDR3nt: TGTGCCAGCACGCCTAGCGGGGGGCGGCCGTTCTTC
CDR3aa: CASTPSGGRPFF

abundance: many
v_gene: TRBV6-2/TRBV6-3
d_gene: TRBD2
j_gene: TRBJ2-7
CDR3nt: TGTGCCAGCAGTTACGTGGCTAGCGGGAGATACGAGCAGTACTTC
CDR3aa: CASSYVASGRYEQYF

abundance: NA
v_gene: TRBV7-9
d_gene: TRBD1
j_gene: TRBJ1-1
CDR3nt: TGTGCCAGCAGCCAGGGACAGGGGGCTGGTTCGAACACTGAAGCTTTCTTT
CDR3aa: CASSQGQGAGSNTEAFF

abundance: few
v_gene: TRBV6-5
d_gene: TRBD2
j_gene: TRBJ2-2
CDR3nt: TGTGCCAGCAGTTACTCGGGCTTAGCGGGAGTTAGCGGGGAGCTGTTTTTT
CDR3aa: CASSYSGLAGVSGELFF

abundance: NA
v_gene: TRBV20-1
d_gene: NA
j_gene: TRBJ2-2
CDR3nt: TGCAGCACGGACAACGGAAACACCGGGGAGCTGTTTTTT
CDR3aa: CSTDNGNTGELFF

abundance: many
v_gene: TRBV12-3/TRBV12-4
d_gene: TRBD2
j_gene: TRBJ2-3
CDR3nt: TGTGCCAGCAGTCCCGTGAGCGGGAGGTTTTCAGATACGCAGTATTTT
CDR3aa: CASSPVSGRFSDTQYF

abundance: NA
v_gene: TRBV15
d_gene: TRBD1
j_gene: TRBJ1-2
CDR3nt: TGTGCCACCAGCAGAGTTTCGGGGACAGGGGGACCCTATGGCTACACCTTC
CDR3aa: CATSRVSGTGGPYGYTF

abundance: many
v_gene: TRBV3-1
d_gene: NA
j_gene: TRBJ2-7
CDR3nt: TGTGCCAGCAGCCAAGGCCCAACCGGCTCCTACGAACAGTACTTC
CDR3aa: CASSQGPTGSYEQYF

abundance: many
v_gene: TRBV28
d_gene: NA
j_gene: TRBJ2-5
CDR3nt: TGTGCCAGCAGTTCTTCCCGGGGGTCCTATTGGGAGACCCAGTACTTC
CDR3aa: CASSSSRGSYWETQYF

abundance: NA
v_gene: TRBV28
d_gene: NA
j_gene: TRBJ2-7
CDR3nt: TGTGCCAGCAGTTTCCTCGCCTACGATCAGTACTTC
CDR3aa: CASSFLAYDQYF

abundance: NA
v_gene: TRBV14
d_gene: TRBD2
j_gene: TRBJ2-1
CDR3nt: TGTGCCAGCAGCCAATTACTAGCGGGAGTCAATGAGCAGTTCTTC
CDR3aa: CASSQLLAGVNEQFF

abundance: many
v_gene: TRBV6-2/TRBV6-3
d_gene: NA
j_gene: TRBJ2-5
CDR3nt: TGTGCCAGCAGTACGGGAGTCGTGTTCTGGGAGACCCAGTACTTC
CDR3aa: CASSTGVVFWETQYF

abundance: NA
v_gene: TRBV12-3/TRBV12-4
d_gene: TRBD1
j_gene: TRBJ2-6
CDR3nt: TGTGCCAGCCTACCGGGACAGGGAGCCCCTGGGGCCAACGTCCTGACTTTC
CDR3aa: CASLPGQGAPGANVLTF

abundance: few
v_gene: TRBV6-5
d_gene: NA
j_gene: TRBJ2-1
CDR3nt: TGTGCCAGCAGTACAAACTGGGGCGAGCAGTTCTTC
CDR3aa: CASSTNWGEQFF

abundance: many
v_gene: TRBV7-8
d_gene: NA
j_gene: TRBJ2-2
CDR3nt: TGTGCCAGCAGCTCCGTCCGTGGAGCAGGAGAGGAGCTGTTTTTT
CDR3aa: CASSSVRGAGEELFF

abundance: many
v_gene: TRBV10-3
d_gene: NA
j_gene: TRBJ2-3
CDR3nt: TGTGCCATCAGTGATGTTCGATTGACAGATACGCAGTATTTT
CDR3aa: CAISDVRLTDTQYF